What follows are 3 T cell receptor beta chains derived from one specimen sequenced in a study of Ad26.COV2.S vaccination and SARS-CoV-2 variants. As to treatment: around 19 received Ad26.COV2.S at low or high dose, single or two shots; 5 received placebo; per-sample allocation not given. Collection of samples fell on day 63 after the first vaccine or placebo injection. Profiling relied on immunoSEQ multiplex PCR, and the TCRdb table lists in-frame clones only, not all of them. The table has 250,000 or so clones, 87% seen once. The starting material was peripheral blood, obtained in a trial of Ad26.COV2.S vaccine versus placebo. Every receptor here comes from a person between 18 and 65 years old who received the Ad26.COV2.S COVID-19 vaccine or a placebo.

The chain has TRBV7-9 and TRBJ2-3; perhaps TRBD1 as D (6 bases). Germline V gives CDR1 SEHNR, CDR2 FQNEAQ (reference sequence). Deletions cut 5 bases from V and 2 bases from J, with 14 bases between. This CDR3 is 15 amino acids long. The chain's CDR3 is CASSPGTNPTDTQYF. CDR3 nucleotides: TGTGCCAGCAGCCCGGGGACAAATCCCACAGATACGCAGTATTTT.

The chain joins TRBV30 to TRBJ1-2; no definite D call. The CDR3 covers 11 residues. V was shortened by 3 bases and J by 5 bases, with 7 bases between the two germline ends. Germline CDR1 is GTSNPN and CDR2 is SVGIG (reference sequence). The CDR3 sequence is CAWSQGYGYTF. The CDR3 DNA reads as TGTGCCTGGAGCCAAGGTTATGGCTACACCTTC.

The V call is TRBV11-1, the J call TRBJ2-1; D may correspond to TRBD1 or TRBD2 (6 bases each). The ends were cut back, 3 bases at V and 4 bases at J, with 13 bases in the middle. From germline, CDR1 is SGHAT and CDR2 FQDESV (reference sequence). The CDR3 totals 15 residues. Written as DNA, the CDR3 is TGTGCCAGCAGCTTTCTGAGGGGGGCTTACAATGAGCAGTTCTTC. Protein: CASSFLRGAYNEQFF.